This T cell receptor beta chain was identified in a study of blood T cell repertoires in COVID-19 (dated by TCRdb to the early 2020s). The study in broad terms: Samples from collaborators originated in the United States, Italy and Spain and spanned both the acute and convalescent phases of COVID-19. The prospective study material was composed of cDNA or gDNA derived from T cells, B-cell-depleted T cells, or PBMCs. Subjects who had been exposed to COVID-19, were actively infected with it, or had recovered from it provided the deeply sampled blood TCRbeta repertoires that made up the dataset. A freely available public database, intended as a resource for researchers studying the immune response to SARS-CoV-2, is where the repertoires were released. Samples were obtained from the ongoing ImmuneRACE study (first 160 participants) and from some 1,200 subjects provided by 6 global collaborators. Sample metadata almost always included a de-identified subject ID, COVID-19 status, age in years and sex. Where available, HLA class I and class II types were obtained from metadata supplied by the sample provider rather than from assay-based typing.

Collaborating institutions collected whole blood in K2EDTA tubes following their own protocols. For TCRbeta analysis, collaborators shipped samples in one of three forms: frozen whole blood, isolated PBMCs, or DNA extracted from either of those sample types. Results the study describes overall, beyond this receptor: The quantity of clinical and demographic metadata differed by source and by participant and was supplied without curation.

TCRbeta CDR3 regions were amplified from genomic DNA by means of the immunoSEQ Assay, a bias-controlled multiplex PCR. Concerning the study's data processing: Within the assay, amplification of reference gene primers was used to estimate how many nucleated cells each sample contained. Sequence reads were collapsed and filtered to measure the absolute abundance of every unique TCRbeta CDR3 rearrangement. Productive Simpson clonality was computed per sample as the square root of Simpson's diversity index over productive rearrangements. Imported from immuneACCESS, the table was reduced by TCRdb to in-frame sequences with V and J called. These copies leave out some clones; in studies compared against another copy, an unresolved V gene accounts for under half, and the cause of the remainder is not known. For V, J and clone size, that table is used; D and trimming come from the DNA. This sample lists roughly 21,000 clones; 83% were detected once. 5.5% to 8% of the sample belongs to the ten largest clones.

The table lists this clone with a count of one. Its antigen is not yet known. Per-base quality was not reported, and no clone a single base away is much larger than it. The sequence was obtained from a human donor in a cohort sampled during active COVID-19. The material sequenced was peripheral blood.

The CDR3 loop reads CASRPRAGAGELFF. The nucleotide sequence is TGTGCCAGTAGACCACGCGCGGGGGCCGGGGAGCTGTTTTTT. This chain joins TRBV19 to TRBJ2-2; 7 of the junction bases match TRBD2. CDR1 and CDR2, per the germline V gene (reference sequence), are LNHDA and SQIVND. Here V drops 6 bases and J drops 6 bases, and the junction holds 7 bases not matched to any gene. Including cysteine and phenylalanine, the CDR3 has 14 amino acids. Only the CDR3 region is kept as DNA, spanning 42 bases read in frame from base 1.